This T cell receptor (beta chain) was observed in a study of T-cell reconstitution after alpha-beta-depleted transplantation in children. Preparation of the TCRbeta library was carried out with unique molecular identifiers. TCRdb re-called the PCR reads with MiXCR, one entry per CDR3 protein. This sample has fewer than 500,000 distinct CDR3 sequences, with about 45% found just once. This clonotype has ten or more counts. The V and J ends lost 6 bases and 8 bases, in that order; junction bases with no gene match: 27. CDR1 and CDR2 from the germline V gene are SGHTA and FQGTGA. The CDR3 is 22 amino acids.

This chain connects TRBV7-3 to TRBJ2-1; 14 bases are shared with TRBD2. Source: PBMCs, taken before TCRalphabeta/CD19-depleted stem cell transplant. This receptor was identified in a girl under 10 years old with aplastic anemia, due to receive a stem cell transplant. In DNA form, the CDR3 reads TGTGCCAGCAGTCCAGACTTGACTAGCGGGAGGGTGGCCCGACGGGATCAATATGAGCAGTTCTTC. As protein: CASSPDLTSGRVARRDQYEQFF.